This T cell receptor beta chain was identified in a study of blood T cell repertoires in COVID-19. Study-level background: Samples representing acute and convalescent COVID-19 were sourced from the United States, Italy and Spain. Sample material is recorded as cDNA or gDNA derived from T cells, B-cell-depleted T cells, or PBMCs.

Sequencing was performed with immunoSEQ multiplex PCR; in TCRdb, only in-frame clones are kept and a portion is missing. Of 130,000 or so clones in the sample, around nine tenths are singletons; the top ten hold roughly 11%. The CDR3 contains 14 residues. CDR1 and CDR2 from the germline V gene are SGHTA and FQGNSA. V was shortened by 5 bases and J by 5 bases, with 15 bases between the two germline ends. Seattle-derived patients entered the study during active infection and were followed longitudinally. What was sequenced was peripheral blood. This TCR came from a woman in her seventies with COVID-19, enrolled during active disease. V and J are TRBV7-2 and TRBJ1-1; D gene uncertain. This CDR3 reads CASSVSGGYTEAFF. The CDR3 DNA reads TGTGCCAGCAGCGTATCCGGAGGGTATACTGAAGCTTTCTTT.